The clone carrying this TCR beta chain was seen repeatedly, ten times or more. The read halts 3 residues ahead of the CDR3 end, with the missing end drawn from the germline J gene. The data belong to a study of T cell clonality in common variable immunodeficiency. Here immunoSEQ multiplex PCR was the method, and the copy in TCRdb shows in-frame clones only, minus some. This sample carries about 37,000 clones and no singletons, and 0.8% to 1% goes to the top ten. From germline, CDR1 is LNHNV and CDR2 YYDKDF (reference sequence). Trimming took 0 bases from V and 5 from J, leaving 8 bases between them. The CDR3 contains 13 residues.

The sequenced material came from peripheral blood mononuclear cells. The J gene is TRBJ2-7, the V gene TRBV15; no firm D call. This clonotype was sampled from a person between 18 and 69 years old in good health. Here the CDR3 reads CATSRDYRDEQYF. The CDR3 bases that were read are TGTGCCACCAGCAGAGATTATAGGGACGAG.